A selection of T cell receptor beta chains follows, all from one sample in a study of blood T cell repertoires in COVID-19. Produced via immunoSEQ multiplex PCR; TCRdb's table is partial and in-frame only. The table shows roughly 390,000 clones, with around 87% occurring only once. Sequenced input: peripheral blood. Receptor source: a woman in her 30s with COVID-19, enrolled during active disease. Both conserved end residues are part of each CDR3. The D gene is left open where the match is weak. Clone size is shown for a subset of rows, as once, few, many or a class of expanded clone.

cdr3_aa cdr3_nt d_call clone_size j_call v_call
CASRVAGGSTDTQYF TGCGCCAGCAGGGTAGCGGGAGGGAGCACAGATACGCAGTATTTT TRBD2 NA TRBJ2-3 TRBV5-1
CASSFVSGTGELFF TGTGCCAGCAGCTTCGTTAGCGGAACCGGGGAGCTGTTTTTT NA NA TRBJ2-2 TRBV5-6
CASSLSGANEQFF TGTGCCAGCAGTTTATCAGGGGCTAATGAGCAGTTCTTC NA NA TRBJ2-1 TRBV28
CASSHQQLNTEAFF TGTGCCAGCAGTCACCAACAGTTGAACACTGAAGCTTTCTTT NA NA TRBJ1-1 TRBV28
CASSNAGSYGYTF TGTGCCAGCAGCAACGCCGGGAGCTATGGCTACACCTTC NA NA TRBJ1-2 TRBV7-9
CASSLALGQGGFSPLHF TGTGCCAGCAGCTTAGCATTGGGGCAGGGGGGATTTTCACCCCTCCACTTT TRBD1 NA TRBJ1-6 TRBV7-2
CASSHSLAGGNNEQFF TGTGCCAGCAGCCACTCGCTAGCGGGAGGGAACAATGAGCAGTTCTTC TRBD2 NA TRBJ2-1 TRBV16
CASSSFRGGNQPQHF TGTGCCAGCAGTTCTTTCAGGGGCGGCAATCAGCCCCAGCATTTT NA NA TRBJ1-5 TRBV6-5
CASSYGALAGEQYF TGTGCCAGCAGTTACGGAGCCCTGGCGGGCGAGCAGTACTTC NA NA TRBJ2-7 TRBV6-5
CSASNGLDPGGETQYF TGCAGTGCTAGTAATGGGCTAGACCCGGGAGGAGAGACCCAGTACTTC TRBD2 NA TRBJ2-5 TRBV20-1
CASSVGSSDRAGETQYF TGTGCCAGCAGCGTAGGGTCCTCGGACAGGGCTGGCGAGACCCAGTACTTC TRBD1 NA TRBJ2-5 TRBV9
CASSLAGGQGTNEQYF TGTGCCAGCAGCTTAGCGGGAGGACAGGGGACGAACGAGCAGTACTTC TRBD1 NA TRBJ2-7 TRBV7-2
CASSPGGGSNGYTF TGTGCCAGCTCACCCGGGGGAGGGTCTAATGGCTACACCTTC NA NA TRBJ1-2 TRBV18
CATSRLGGGQPQHF TGTGCCACCAGCAGACTCGGGGGAGGACAGCCCCAGCATTTT NA NA TRBJ1-5 TRBV15
CASSLGQSNQPQHF TGTGCCAGCAGCTTAGGACAGAGCAATCAGCCCCAGCATTTT NA NA TRBJ1-5 TRBV11-2
CASSADRLGSEQFF TGCGCCAGCAGTGCGGATAGACTAGGATCTGAGCAGTTCTTC NA NA TRBJ2-1 TRBV10-1
CAIMGGTQETQYF TGTGCCATCATGGGCGGGACCCAAGAGACCCAGTACTTC NA NA TRBJ2-5 TRBV10-3
CATGQEYTEAFF TGTGCCACAGGACAGGAGTACACTGAAGCTTTCTTT TRBD1 few TRBJ1-1 TRBV10-3
CASSQSPGTGNSPLHF TGCGCCAGCAGCCAATCTCCCGGGACAGGGAATTCACCCCTCCACTTT TRBD1 NA TRBJ1-6 TRBV4-3
CASSRGGSSNQPQHF TGTGCCAGCAGCAGGGGAGGTAGTAGCAATCAGCCCCAGCATTTT NA NA TRBJ1-5 TRBV9
CASSLDSAGELFF TGTGCCAGCAGTTTAGATTCGGCCGGGGAGCTGTTTTTT NA NA TRBJ2-2 TRBV27
CASSFARSNEKLFF TGTGCCAGCAGCTTTGCCAGGTCTAATGAAAAACTGTTTTTT NA NA TRBJ1-4 TRBV7-9
CAPERIRGLSYEQYF TGTGCCCCTGAGAGGATACGCGGACTCAGCTACGAGCAGTACTTC NA once TRBJ2-7 TRBV10-3